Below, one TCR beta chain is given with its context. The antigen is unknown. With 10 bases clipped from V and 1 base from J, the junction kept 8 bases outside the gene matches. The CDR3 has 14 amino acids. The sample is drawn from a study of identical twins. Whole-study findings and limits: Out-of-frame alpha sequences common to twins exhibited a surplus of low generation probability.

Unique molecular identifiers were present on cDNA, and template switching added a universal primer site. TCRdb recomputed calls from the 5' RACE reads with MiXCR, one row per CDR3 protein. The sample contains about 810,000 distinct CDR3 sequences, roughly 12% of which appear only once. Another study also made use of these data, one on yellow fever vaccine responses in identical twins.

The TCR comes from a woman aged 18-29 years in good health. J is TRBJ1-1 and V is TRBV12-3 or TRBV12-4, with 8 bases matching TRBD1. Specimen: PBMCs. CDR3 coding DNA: TGTGCCACCAGGGGGACAGGCAAGAACACTGAAGCTTTCTTT. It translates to CATRGTGKNTEAFF.